The clone carrying this T cell receptor (beta chain) was recorded only once. At one end, the junction sequence differs from germline, possibly due to a read error. Averaging approximately 120 mL, one heparinised blood draw came from each individual donor. CDR1 is SGHNT, CDR2 YYREEE, per germline (reference sequence). The CDR3 is 13 residues long. The data were taken from a study of beta chain features in type 1 diabetes. The isolated RNA, all of it, was reverse transcribed, so expressed TCRB transcripts were what got sequenced. Roughly 3.6 million reads, on average, came from each naive, central memory and regulatory T cell sample. Produced via immunoSEQ multiplex PCR; TCRdb's table is partial and in-frame only. The data contain about 290,000 clones, around 7.8% of them singletons.

The chain couples TRBV5-4 to TRBJ1-2; D unresolved. The sequence derives from a woman under 30 in good health. Sequenced sample: central memory CD4+ T cells from blood. The CDR3 nucleotides read TGCGCCAGCAGCCCGATAACGGGGTATGGCTACACCTTC. Its translation: CASSPITGYGYTF.